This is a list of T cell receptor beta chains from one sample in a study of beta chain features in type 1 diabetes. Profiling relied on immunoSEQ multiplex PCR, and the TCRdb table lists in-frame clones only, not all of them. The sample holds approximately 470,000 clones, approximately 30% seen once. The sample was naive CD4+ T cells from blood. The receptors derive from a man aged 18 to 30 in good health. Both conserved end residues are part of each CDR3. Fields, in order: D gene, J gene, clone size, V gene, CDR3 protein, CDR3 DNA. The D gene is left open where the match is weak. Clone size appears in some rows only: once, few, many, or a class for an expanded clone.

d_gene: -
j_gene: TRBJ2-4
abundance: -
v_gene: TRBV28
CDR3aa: CASSLPGTAKNIQYF
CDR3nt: TGTGCCAGCAGTCTCCCCGGGACGGCCAAAAACATTCAGTACTTC

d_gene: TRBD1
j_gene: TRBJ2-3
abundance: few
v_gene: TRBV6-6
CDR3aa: CASSAGTGVDTQYF
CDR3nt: TGTGCCAGCAGTGCAGGGACAGGGGTAGATACGCAGTATTTT

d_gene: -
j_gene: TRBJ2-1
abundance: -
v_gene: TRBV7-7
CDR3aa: CASRYLGSSMEQFF
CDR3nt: TGTGCCAGCAGGTACCTCGGGTCCTCGATGGAGCAGTTCTTC

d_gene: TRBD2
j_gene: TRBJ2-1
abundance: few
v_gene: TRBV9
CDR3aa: CASSQGAGGHNEQFF
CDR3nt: TGTGCCAGCAGCCAAGGGGCGGGAGGCCACAATGAGCAGTTCTTC

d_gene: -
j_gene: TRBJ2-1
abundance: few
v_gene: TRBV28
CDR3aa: CASGGDSYNEQFF
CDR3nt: TGTGCCAGCGGAGGGGATTCCTACAATGAGCAGTTCTTC

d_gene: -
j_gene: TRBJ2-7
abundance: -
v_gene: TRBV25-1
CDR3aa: CASNPSGGVEQYF
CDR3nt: TGTGCCAGCAACCCGAGCGGTGGGGTCGAGCAGTACTTC

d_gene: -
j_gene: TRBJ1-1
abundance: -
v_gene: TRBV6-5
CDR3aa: CASSYSGPWTEAFF
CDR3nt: TGTGCCAGCAGTTACTCGGGGCCCTGGACTGAAGCTTTCTTT

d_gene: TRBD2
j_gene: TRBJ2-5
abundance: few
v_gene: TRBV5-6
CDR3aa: CASSLRGRREETQYF
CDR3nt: TGTGCCAGCAGCTTGCGCGGGAGGAGGGAAGAGACCCAGTACTTC

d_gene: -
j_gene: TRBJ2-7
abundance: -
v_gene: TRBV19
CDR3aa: CASSRSDGDSYEQYF
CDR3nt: TGTGCCAGTAGTAGGTCCGACGGGGACTCCTACGAGCAGTACTTC

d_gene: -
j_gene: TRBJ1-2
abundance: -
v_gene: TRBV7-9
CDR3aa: CASRHTARGGANYGYTF
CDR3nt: TGTGCCAGCAGACACACGGCCAGGGGAGGAGCTAACTATGGCTACACCTTC

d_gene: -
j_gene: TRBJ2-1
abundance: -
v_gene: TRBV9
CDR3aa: CASSETVYNEQFF
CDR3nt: TGTGCCAGCAGCGAGACGGTCTACAATGAGCAGTTCTTC

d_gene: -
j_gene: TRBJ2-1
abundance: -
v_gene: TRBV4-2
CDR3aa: CASSQENGGTVSGQFF
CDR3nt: TGTGCCAGCAGCCAAGAAAACGGCGGTACCGTCAGTGGGCAGTTCTTC

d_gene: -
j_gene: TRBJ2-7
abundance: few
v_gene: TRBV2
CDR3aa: CASSWDSYEQYF
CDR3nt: TGTGCCAGCAGTTGGGACTCCTACGAGCAGTACTTC

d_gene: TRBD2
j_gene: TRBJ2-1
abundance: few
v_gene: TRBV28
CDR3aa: CASSFGSGSNEQFF
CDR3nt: TGTGCCAGCAGTTTCGGTAGCGGGTCGAATGAGCAGTTCTTC

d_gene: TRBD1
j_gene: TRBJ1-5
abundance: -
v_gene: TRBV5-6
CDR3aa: CASSTGQGLGNQPQHF
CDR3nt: TGTGCCAGCAGCACAGGACAGGGATTAGGCAATCAGCCCCAGCATTTT

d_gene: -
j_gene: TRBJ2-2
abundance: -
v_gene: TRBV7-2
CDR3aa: CASSSTQRGYTGELFF
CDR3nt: TGTGCCAGCAGCTCAACACAGAGGGGATACACCGGGGAGCTGTTTTTT

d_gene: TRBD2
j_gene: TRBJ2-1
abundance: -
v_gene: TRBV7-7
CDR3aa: CASSHGTSGGDEQFF
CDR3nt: TGTGCTAGCAGTCACGGGACTAGCGGCGGCGATGAGCAGTTCTTC

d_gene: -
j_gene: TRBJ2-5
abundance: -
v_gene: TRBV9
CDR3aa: CASSQSGETQYF
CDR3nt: TGTGCCAGCAGCCAATCGGGCGAGACCCAGTACTTC

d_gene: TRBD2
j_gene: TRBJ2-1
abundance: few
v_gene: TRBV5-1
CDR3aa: CASSLSALGGEQFF
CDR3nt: TGCGCCAGCAGCTTGTCAGCCCTCGGGGGGGAGCAGTTCTTC

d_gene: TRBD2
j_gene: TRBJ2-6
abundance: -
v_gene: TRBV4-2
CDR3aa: CASSPPGLAGGSGANVLTF
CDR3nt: TGTGCCAGCAGCCCACCGGGACTAGCGGGAGGCTCTGGGGCCAACGTCCTGACTTTC

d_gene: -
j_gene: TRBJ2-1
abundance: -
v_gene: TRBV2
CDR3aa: CASSEYTGMAYNEQFF
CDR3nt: TGTGCCAGCAGTGAATATACAGGGATGGCCTACAATGAGCAGTTCTTC

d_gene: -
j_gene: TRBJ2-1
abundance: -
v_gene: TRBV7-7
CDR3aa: CASSNAFEQFF
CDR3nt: TGTGCTAGCAGCAACGCCTTTGAGCAGTTCTTC

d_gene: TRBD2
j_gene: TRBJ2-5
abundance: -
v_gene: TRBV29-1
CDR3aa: CSVALWAGGTQETQYF
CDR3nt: TGCAGCGTCGCCCTGTGGGCGGGAGGGACACAAGAGACCCAGTACTTC

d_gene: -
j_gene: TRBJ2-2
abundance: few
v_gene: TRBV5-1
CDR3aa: CASSRLANTGELFF
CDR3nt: TGCGCCAGCAGTCGACTAGCGAACACCGGGGAGCTGTTTTTT

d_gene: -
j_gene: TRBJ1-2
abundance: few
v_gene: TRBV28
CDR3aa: CASSLDSTNYGYTF
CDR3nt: TGTGCCAGCAGCCTCGACAGTACTAACTATGGCTACACCTTC